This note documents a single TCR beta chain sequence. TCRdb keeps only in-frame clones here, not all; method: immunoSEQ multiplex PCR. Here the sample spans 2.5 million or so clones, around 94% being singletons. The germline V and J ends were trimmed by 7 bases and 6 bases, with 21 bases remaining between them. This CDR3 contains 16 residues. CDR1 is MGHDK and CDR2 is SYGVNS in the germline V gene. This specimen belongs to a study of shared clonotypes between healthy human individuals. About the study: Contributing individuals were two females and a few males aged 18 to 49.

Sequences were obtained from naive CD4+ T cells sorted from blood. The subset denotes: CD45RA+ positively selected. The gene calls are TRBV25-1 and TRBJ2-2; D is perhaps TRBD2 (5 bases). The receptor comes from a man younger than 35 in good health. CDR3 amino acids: CASTEGGIRSAGELFF. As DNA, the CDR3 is TGTGCCAGCACCGAGGGTGGTATAAGAAGCGCCGGGGAGCTGTTTTTT.